The following is a T cell receptor (beta chain) sequence with its context. Antigen: not known. The method was immunoSEQ multiplex PCR; TCRdb's version includes in-frame clones alone and lacks a portion of them. The data show 81,000 or so clones, about 83% seen once. The sample originates from a study of identifying expanded T cells in peripheral blood. Study results and limitations: Clone count variance between roughly 2-week samples rose with total template count. About 1.2 clones differed between technical replicates, versus approximately 16 and 19 over time.

Healthy donors had no documented immune events, such as infections, while sampled. This CDR3 is built from 16 residues. Germline CDR1 is ENHRY and CDR2 is SYGVKD. J was trimmed by 2 bases and V by 4 bases; bases with no gene match: 2. The specimen sequenced was blood. The TCR originated in a person between 18 and 75 years old in good health. This rearrangement joins TRBV10-3 to TRBJ1-4, with 12 bases fitting TRBD1. CDR3 sequence (DNA): TGTGCCATCAGTGGGGGACAGGGGGCCACTAATGAAAAACTGTTTTTT. Protein product: CAISGGQGATNEKLFF.